This T cell receptor beta chain was profiled in a study of blood T cells in healthy people across ages. For the second PCR, which ran for about 6 to 11 cycles, a sample-barcoded 5' primer and a J-beta primer mix were used. TCRdb re-derived calls from the 5' RACE reads in MiXCR, one entry per CDR3 protein. The data show 750,000 to 1,000,000 distinct CDR3 sequences, with around 29% seen just once and around 9.6% held by the top ten. The CDR3 totals 15 residues. Trimming cost V 5 bases and J 3 bases, with 15 bases left between them. Per the germline V gene, CDR1 is SNHLY and CDR2 is FYNNEI. The same data also went into a second study, on T cells of mothers and their children.

The chain uses TRBV2 and TRBJ2-3; tentatively, D is TRBD1 (5 bases). This TCR derives from a woman aged 40 to 50 in good health. The source material was blood. The CDR3 reads CASSSQGIGTDTQYF. The CDR3 DNA sequence: TGTGCCAGCAGTTCCCAGGGTATCGGGACAGATACGCAGTATTTT.